These T cell receptor beta chains were read from a single sample in a study of T-cell memory formation after mild COVID-19. TCRdb re-analysed the 5' RACE reads in MiXCR, keeping a single row per CDR3 protein. The sample shows 250,000 to 350,000 distinct CDR3 sequences, about 16% of them seen only once. The source material was PBMCs or a T cell subset sorted from them (not recorded which). The origin of the receptors is a man between 18 and 29 years old who had mild COVID-19 (a few samples of this study predate the infection). Cell type and time point are not known. Each CDR3 is given with its conserved first and last residue. Fields, in order: D gene, V gene, clone size, J gene, CDR3 DNA, CDR3 protein. The D gene is left open where the match is weak. Only some rows state a clone size, as once, few, many or a class for expanded clones.

D gene: TRBD2; V gene: TRBV20-1; clone size: few; J gene: TRBJ2-1; CDR3 DNA: TGCAGTGTCGCGGGGGGAGCGGGGATCAATGAGCAGTTCTTC; CDR3 protein: CSVAGGAGINEQFF
D gene: TRBD1; V gene: TRBV12-3/TRBV12-4; clone size: few; J gene: TRBJ1-5; CDR3 DNA: TGTGCCAGCAGTTCGCAACAGGGGGATCGCAATCAGCCCCAGCATTTT; CDR3 protein: CASSSQQGDRNQPQHF
D gene: TRBD2; V gene: TRBV4-3; clone size: .; J gene: TRBJ2-5; CDR3 DNA: TGCGCCAGCAGCCAAGATCCTAGCGGGGGATGGGAGACCCAGTACTTC; CDR3 protein: CASSQDPSGGWETQYF
D gene: .; V gene: TRBV2; clone size: .; J gene: TRBJ2-7; CDR3 DNA: TGTGCCAGCGTTATAGGGGCCTACGAGCAGTACTTC; CDR3 protein: CASVIGAYEQYF
D gene: .; V gene: TRBV5-1; clone size: .; J gene: TRBJ1-2; CDR3 DNA: TGCGCCAGCGGTGCACAAGACCCTATCTATGGCTACACCTTC; CDR3 protein: CASGAQDPIYGYTF
D gene: .; V gene: TRBV11-2; clone size: few; J gene: TRBJ1-1; CDR3 DNA: TGTGCCAGTGGGGACGAGCTATTC; CDR3 protein: CASGDELF
D gene: TRBD2; V gene: TRBV6-7; clone size: few; J gene: TRBJ2-5; CDR3 DNA: TGTGCCAGCAGCCAACCAGGCGGGGGGCGAGAGACCCAGTACTTC; CDR3 protein: CASSQPGGGRETQYF
D gene: .; V gene: TRBV5-4; clone size: .; J gene: TRBJ1-1; CDR3 DNA: TGTGCCAGCAGCCCCGGTGGGGGGGACCTGAACACTGAAGCTTTCTTT; CDR3 protein: CASSPGGGDLNTEAFF
D gene: .; V gene: TRBV2; clone size: .; J gene: TRBJ2-7; CDR3 DNA: TGTGCCAGCAGTGAGTATTACGAGCAGTACTTC; CDR3 protein: CASSEYYEQYF
D gene: .; V gene: TRBV7-9; clone size: .; J gene: TRBJ1-2; CDR3 DNA: TGTGCCAGCAGCGCTGCTTCGGGGTATGGCTACACCTTC; CDR3 protein: CASSAASGYGYTF
D gene: .; V gene: TRBV29-1; clone size: .; J gene: TRBJ1-1; CDR3 DNA: TGCAGCGTTTGTTCCCAAACCCCCGAAGCTTTCTTT; CDR3 protein: CSVCSQTPEAFF
D gene: TRBD1; V gene: TRBV4-3; clone size: .; J gene: TRBJ1-1; CDR3 DNA: TGCGCCAGCAGCCAACCTAGACAGGGGAAGACTGAAGCTTTCTTT; CDR3 protein: CASSQPRQGKTEAFF
D gene: .; V gene: TRBV2; clone size: .; J gene: TRBJ1-2; CDR3 DNA: TGTGCCAGCAGTGGGAACACCTTTGGCGGCTACACCTTC; CDR3 protein: CASSGNTFGGYTF
D gene: TRBD2; V gene: TRBV5-1; clone size: few; J gene: TRBJ2-3; CDR3 DNA: TGCGCCAGCAGCTCGACTAGCGGGACTCGCACAGATACGCAGTATTTT; CDR3 protein: CASSSTSGTRTDTQYF
D gene: .; V gene: TRBV7-9; clone size: few; J gene: TRBJ2-5; CDR3 DNA: TGTGCCAGCACTAGCGCCGGGGGAACCCAGTACTTC; CDR3 protein: CASTSAGGTQYF